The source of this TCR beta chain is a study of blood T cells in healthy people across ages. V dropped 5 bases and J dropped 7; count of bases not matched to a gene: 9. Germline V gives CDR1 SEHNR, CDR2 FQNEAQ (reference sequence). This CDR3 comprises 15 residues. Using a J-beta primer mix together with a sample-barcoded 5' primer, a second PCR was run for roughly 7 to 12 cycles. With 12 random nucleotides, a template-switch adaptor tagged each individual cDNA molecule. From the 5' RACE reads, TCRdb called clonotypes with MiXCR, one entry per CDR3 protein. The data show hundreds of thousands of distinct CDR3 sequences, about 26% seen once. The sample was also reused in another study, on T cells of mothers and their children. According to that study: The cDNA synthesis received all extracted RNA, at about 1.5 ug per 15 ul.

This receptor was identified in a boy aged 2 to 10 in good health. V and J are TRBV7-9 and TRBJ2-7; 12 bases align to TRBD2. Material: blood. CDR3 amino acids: CASSSTSGRKEEQYF. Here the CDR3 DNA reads TGTGCCAGCAGCAGTACTAGCGGGAGGAAAGAGGAGCAGTACTTC.